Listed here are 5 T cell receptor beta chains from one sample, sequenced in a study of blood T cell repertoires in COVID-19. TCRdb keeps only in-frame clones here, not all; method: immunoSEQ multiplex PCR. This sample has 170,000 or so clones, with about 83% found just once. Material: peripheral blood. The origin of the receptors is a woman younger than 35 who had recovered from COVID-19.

CDR3 in amino acids: CASSPTRDYSPLHF. The CDR3 nucleotides are TGTGCCAGCAGCCCGACACGAGATTATTCACCCCTCCACTTT. The rearrangement links TRBV3-1 (or the pseudogene TRBV3-2) to TRBJ1-6; unclear D gene. Germline V gene sequence: CDR1 LGHDT, CDR2 YNNKEL (reference sequence). Trimming removed 4 bases at V and 8 bases at J, with 12 bases between. The CDR3 totals 14 residues.

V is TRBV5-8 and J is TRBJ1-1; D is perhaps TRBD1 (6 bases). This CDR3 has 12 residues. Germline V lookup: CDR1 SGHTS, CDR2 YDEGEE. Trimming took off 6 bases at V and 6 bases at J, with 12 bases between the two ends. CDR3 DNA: TGTGCCAGCACCCGGGGGGGGCCTGAAGCTTTCTTT. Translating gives CASTRGGPEAFF. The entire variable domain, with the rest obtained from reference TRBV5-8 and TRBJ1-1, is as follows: EAGVTQSPTHLIKTRGQQATLRCSPISGHTSVYWYQQALGLGLQFLLWYDEGEERNRGNFPPRFSGRQFPNYSSELNVNALELEDSALYLCASTRGGPEAFFGQGTRLTVV.

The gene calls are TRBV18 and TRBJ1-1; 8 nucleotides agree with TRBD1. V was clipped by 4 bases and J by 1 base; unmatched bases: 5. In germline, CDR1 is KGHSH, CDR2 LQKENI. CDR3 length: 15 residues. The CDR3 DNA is TGTGCCAGCTCACTTGAGGGACAGGCGAACACTGAAGCTTTCTTT. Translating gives CASSLEGQANTEAFF. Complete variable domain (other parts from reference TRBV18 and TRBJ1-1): NAGVMQNPRHLVRRRGQEARLRCSPMKGHSHVYWYRQLPEEGLKFMVYLQKENIIDESGMPKERFSAEFPKEGPSILRIQQVVRGDSAAYFCASSLEGQANTEAFFGQGTRLTVV.

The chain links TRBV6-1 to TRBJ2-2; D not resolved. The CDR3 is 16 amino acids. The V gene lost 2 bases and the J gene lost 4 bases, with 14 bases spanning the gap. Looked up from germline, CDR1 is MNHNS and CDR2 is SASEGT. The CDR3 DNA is TGTGCCAGCAGTGAATTCGGTATAACTATCACCGGGGAGCTGTTTTTT. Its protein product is CASSEFGITITGELFF.

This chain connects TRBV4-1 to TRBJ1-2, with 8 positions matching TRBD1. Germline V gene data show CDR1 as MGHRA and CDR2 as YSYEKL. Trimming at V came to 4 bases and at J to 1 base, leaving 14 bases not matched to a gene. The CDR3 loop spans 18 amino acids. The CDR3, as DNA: TGCGCCAGCAGCCGATACACCGAAAGCACAGGGGGTAACTATGGCTACACCTTC. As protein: CASSRYTESTGGNYGYTF.